This is a list of T cell receptor beta chains from one sample in a study of a mutant IDH1 vaccine in newly diagnosed glioma. Clones were sequenced by immunoSEQ multiplex PCR, and TCRdb holds only the in-frame ones, with some missing. The sample lists about 23,000 clones; 84% were seen once. No antigen has been identified for these receptors. The source was PBMCs, collected from a glioma patient whose treatment included an IDH1 peptide vaccine. The receptors were gathered from a man aged 35-49 years with glioma. Each CDR3 is given with its conserved first and last residue.

v_gene	CDR3aa
TRBV19	CASSSRTSGTYYEQYF
TRBV2	CATRRDSGSTYNEQFF
TRBV27	CASSTPGGQFWEQYF
TRBV25-1	CASTPYTADTDTQYF
TRBV5-1	CASSLALGGSDTQYF
TRBV2	CASTGTGLLLGDTQYF
TRBV2	CASTGIGGNQPQHF
TRBV6-6	CASSVGQGVNTEAFF
TRBV7-3	CASSLLGRGSEQYF
TRBV5-4	CASSLVGYTSTDTQYF